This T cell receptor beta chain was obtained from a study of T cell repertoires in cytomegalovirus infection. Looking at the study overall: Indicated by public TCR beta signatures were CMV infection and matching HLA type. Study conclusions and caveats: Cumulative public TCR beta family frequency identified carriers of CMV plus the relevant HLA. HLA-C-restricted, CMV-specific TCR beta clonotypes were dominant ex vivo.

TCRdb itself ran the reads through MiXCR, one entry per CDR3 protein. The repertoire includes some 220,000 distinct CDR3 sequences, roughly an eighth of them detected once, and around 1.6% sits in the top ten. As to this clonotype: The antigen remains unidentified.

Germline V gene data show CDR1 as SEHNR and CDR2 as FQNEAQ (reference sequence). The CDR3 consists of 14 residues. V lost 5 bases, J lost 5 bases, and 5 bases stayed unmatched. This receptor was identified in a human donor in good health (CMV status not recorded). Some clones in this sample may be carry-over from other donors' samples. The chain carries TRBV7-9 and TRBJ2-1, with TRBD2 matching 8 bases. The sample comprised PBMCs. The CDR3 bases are TGTGCCAGCAGCAGGGCGGGAGGCCACAATGAGCAGTTCTTC. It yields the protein CASSRAGGHNEQFF.